This TCR beta chain is from a study of CD8+CD57+ T cells in acquired aplastic anemia. Turning to the study itself: Across the sorted CD4+ and CD8+ cells, DNA amounts averaged roughly 3 ug.

Trimming cost V 4 bases and J 5 bases; bases outside gene matches: 7. Germline V CDR1 and CDR2: SQVTM, ANQGSEA. The CDR3 is 13 amino acids. Using genomic DNA as the template, TCR beta VDJ and CDR3 profiling was carried out. TCRdb passed the reads through MiXCR, listing each CDR3 protein once. This sample has some 200,000 distinct CDR3 sequences, with 60% to 80% found just once. It was patients with CD8+CD57+ cell expansion by flow cytometry who were chosen for sequencing. The TCR was taken from a human donor with aplastic anemia. J is TRBJ2-5 and V is TRBV29-1; TRBD2 aligns across 7 bases. Material: sorted CD4+, CD8+, or CD8+CD57+ T cells (not recorded which) from PBMCs. CDR3 nucleotides: TGCAGCGTTGTTGGGGGACTACGCGAGACCCAGTACTTC. Translation gives CSVVGGLRETQYF.